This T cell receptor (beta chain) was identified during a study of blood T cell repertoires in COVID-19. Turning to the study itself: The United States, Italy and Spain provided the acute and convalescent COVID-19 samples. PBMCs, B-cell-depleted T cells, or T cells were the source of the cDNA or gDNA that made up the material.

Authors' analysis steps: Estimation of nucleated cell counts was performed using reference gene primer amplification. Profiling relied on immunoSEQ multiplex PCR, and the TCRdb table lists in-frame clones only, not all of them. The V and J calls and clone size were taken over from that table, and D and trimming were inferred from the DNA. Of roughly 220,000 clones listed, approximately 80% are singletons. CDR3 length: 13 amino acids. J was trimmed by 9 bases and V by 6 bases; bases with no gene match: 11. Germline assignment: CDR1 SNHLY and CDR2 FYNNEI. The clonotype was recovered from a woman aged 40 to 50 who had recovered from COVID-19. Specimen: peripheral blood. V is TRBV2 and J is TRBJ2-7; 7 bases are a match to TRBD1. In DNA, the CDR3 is TGTGCCAGCAGCTATGGTACAGGGGAGCCGCAGTACTTC. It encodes CASSYGTGEPQYF.